The sequence of this T cell receptor beta chain was determined in a study of blood T cells in healthy people across ages. Trimming pared 3 bases from V and 0 bases from J, leaving 6 bases between. CDR1 is SGHAT and CDR2 is FQNNGV in the germline V gene. The CDR3 spans 15 residues. This clonotype was found many times. What it binds is unknown. Sample-barcoded 5' priming and a J-beta primer mix drove a second PCR of roughly 7 to 11 cycles. Each cDNA molecule was tagged by a template-switch adaptor that had 12 random nucleotides. TCRdb re-called the 5' RACE reads with MiXCR, one entry per CDR3 protein. The sample yields more than 800,000 distinct CDR3 sequences, about 30% seen once. Study observations and caveats: Diversity of TCR beta per million T cells declined in a roughly linear way with age. Diversity estimates from one million T cells were considered underestimates.

Collection of 7.5 to 10 milliliters of peripheral blood was performed for each donor. The sequenced sample consisted of blood. The chain has TRBV11-2 and TRBJ2-6; D is ambiguous. The sequence was obtained from an elderly woman in good health. This chain's CDR3 is CASSLMRSGANVLTF. CDR3 DNA sequence: TGTGCCAGCAGCTTGATGCGCTCTGGGGCCAACGTCCTGACTTTC.